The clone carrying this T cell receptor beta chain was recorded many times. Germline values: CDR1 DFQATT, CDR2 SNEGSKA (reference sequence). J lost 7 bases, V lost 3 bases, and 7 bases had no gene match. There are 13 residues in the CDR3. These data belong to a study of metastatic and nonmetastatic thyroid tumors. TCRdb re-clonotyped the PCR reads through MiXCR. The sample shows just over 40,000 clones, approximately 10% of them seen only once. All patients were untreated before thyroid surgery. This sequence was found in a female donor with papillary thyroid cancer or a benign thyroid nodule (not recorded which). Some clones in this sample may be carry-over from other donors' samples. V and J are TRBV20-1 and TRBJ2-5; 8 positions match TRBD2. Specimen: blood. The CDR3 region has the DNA TGCAGTGCTAGGGGACTAGGGCCATGGACCCAGTACTTC. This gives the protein CSARGLGPWTQYF.